One and the same sample provided the 10 T cell receptor beta chains below, sequenced in a study of metastatic and nonmetastatic thyroid tumors. Every patient was untreated before thyroid surgery. TCRdb reanalyzed the PCR reads with MiXCR. There are 30,000 to 35,000 clones in the sample; approximately 17% occur only once, and just under 7% lies in the top ten. The sequenced sample was blood. All receptors derive from a female donor with papillary thyroid cancer or a benign thyroid nodule (not recorded which). Some clones in this sample may be carry-over from other donors' samples.

This chain links TRBV12-3 or TRBV12-4 with TRBJ1-4; tentative D call: TRBD1 (5 bases). V gave up 1 base and J gave up 7 bases, with 10 bases separating them. CDR3 length: 14 amino acids. In DNA form, the CDR3 reads TGTGCCAGCAGTTTAGTGGGGGGGGGTGAAAAACTGTTTTTT. Its translation: CASSLVGGGEKLFF.

This clone was seen a few times. The chain is built from TRBV24-1 and TRBJ2-7; 9 bases agree with TRBD1. This CDR3 has 14 amino acids. Germline trimming cut 5 bases from V and 5 bases from J; bases unmatched to any gene: 6. CDR1 and CDR2 from the germline V gene are KGHDR and SFDVKD. The CDR3: CATSVSDRGDEQYF. CDR3 nucleotides: TGTGCCACCAGTGTCTCCGACAGGGGGGACGAGCAGTACTTC.

This clone was counted many times. A junction boundary mismatches the germline segment, possibly from a read error. The chain uses TRBV4-1 and TRBJ1-6, with D possibly TRBD1 on 6 matching bases. The CDR3 is made up of 17 amino acids. The germline gives CDR1 MGHRA, CDR2 YSYEKL. CDR3 in amino acids: CASSFLTGLFYNSPPHF. Here the CDR3 DNA reads TGCGCCAGCAGCTTTCTTACAGGGCTGTTTTATAATTCACCCCCCCACTTT.

J is TRBJ1-1 and V is TRBV5-1; D not resolved. Germline V lookup: CDR1 SGHRS, CDR2 YFSETQ. This CDR3 region has 13 residues. The germline V and J ends were trimmed by 9 bases and 1 base, with 13 bases remaining between them. The CDR3 sequence: CATRAQWNTEAFF. In DNA, the CDR3 is TGCGCCACCCGGGCACAGTGGAACACTGAAGCTTTCTTT.

This clone occurred many times. The V gene is TRBV5-1, the J gene TRBJ1-1; 7 bases align to TRBD1. CDR3 size: 16 residues. The V gene's germline CDR1 is SGHRS and CDR2 YFSETQ. The V segment lost 2 bases and the J segment 0 bases; nucleotides outside the gene matches: 7. This chain's CDR3 is CASSFGQARMNTEAFF. CDR3 coding DNA: TGCGCCAGCAGCTTCGGACAGGCACGCATGAACACTGAAGCTTTCTTT.

The sample holds many counts of this clone. This chain links TRBV20-1 with TRBJ2-2; 13 nucleotides align to TRBD2. The CDR3 sequence is 19 residues long. Germline assignment: CDR1 DFQATT and CDR2 SNEGSKA (reference sequence). V trimming: 1 base; J trimming: 5 bases; junction bases outside the gene matches: 13. For the CDR3, the DNA is TGCAGTGCTAGAGCCAAAGGGGGGACTAGCGGGGTGAGAACCGGGGAGCTGTTTTTT. Protein: CSARAKGGTSGVRTGELFF.

At least ten counts were recorded for this clone. The chain has TRBV30 and TRBJ2-3; D unclear. CDR3 length: 13 amino acids. Germline CDR1 and CDR2: GTSNPN and SVGIG (reference sequence). The V gene lost 2 bases and the J gene lost 4 bases, with 10 bases spanning the gap. The CDR3 reads CAWSIGGADTQYF. CDR3 sequence (DNA): TGTGCCTGGAGTATAGGTGGGGCAGATACGCAGTATTTT. Combining the CDR3 with reference TRBV30 and TRBJ2-3 gives the whole variable domain SQTIHQWPATLVQPVGSPLSLECTVEGTSNPNLYWYRQAAGRGLQLLFYSVGIGQISSEVPQNLSASRPQDRQFILSSKKLLLSDSGFYLCAWSIGGADTQYFGPGTRLTVL.

This clone was detected many times. This rearrangement joins TRBV6-2 or TRBV6-3 to TRBJ2-1, with TRBD2 as a possible D gene (5 bases). CDR3 length: 12 amino acids. Germline CDR1 is MNHEY and CDR2 is SVGEGT. V was cut by 4 bases and J by 9 bases, with 10 bases left in between. CDR3 sequence: CASSLSAGEQFF. The CDR3 DNA is TGTGCCAGCAGTTTGTCCGCGGGTGAGCAGTTCTTC.

Ten or more counts support this clone. The chain is built from TRBV6-1 and TRBJ1-2; D not certain. CDR1 is MNHNS, CDR2 SASEGT, per germline. V shed 5 bases and J shed 4 bases, with 5 bases lying between them. The CDR3 loop spans 11 amino acids. The CDR3 sequence is CASSSSYGYTF. The CDR3 DNA sequence: TGTGCCAGCAGTTCATCCTATGGCTACACCTTC.

Ten or more counts support this clone. V usage is TRBV19 and J usage is TRBJ2-1; TRBD2 aligns across 11 bases. The V gene end was trimmed by 6 bases and the J gene end by 2 bases; junction bases not matched to a gene: 9. Germline V gene lookup returns CDR1 LNHDA and CDR2 SQIVND (reference sequence). The CDR3 contains 17 residues. The chain's CDR3 is CASSRPIAGGTYNEQFF. The CDR3 coding sequence is TGTGCCAGTAGCAGACCCATAGCGGGAGGGACCTACAATGAGCAGTTCTTC.